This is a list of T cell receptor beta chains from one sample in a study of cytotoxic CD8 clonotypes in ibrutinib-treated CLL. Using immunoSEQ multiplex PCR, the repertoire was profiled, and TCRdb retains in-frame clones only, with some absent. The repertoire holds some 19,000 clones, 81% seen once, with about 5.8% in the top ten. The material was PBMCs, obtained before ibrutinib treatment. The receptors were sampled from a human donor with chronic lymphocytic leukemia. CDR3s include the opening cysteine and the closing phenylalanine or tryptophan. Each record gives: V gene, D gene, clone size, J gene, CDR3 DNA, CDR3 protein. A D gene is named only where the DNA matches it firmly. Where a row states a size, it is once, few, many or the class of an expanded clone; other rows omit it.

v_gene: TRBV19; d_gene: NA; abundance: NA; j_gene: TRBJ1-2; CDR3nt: TGTGCCAGTAGTATCGCTCATGGCTACACCTTC; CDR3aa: CASSIAHGYTF
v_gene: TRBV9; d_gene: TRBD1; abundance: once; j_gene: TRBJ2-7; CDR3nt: TGTGCCAGCAGCGTAGGCGGGACAGGGTTCGAGCAGTACTTC; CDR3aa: CASSVGGTGFEQYF
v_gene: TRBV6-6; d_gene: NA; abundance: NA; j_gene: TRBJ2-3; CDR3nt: TGTGCCAGCAGGCCCGGCGGGAGCACAGATACGCAGTATTTT; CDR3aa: CASRPGGSTDTQYF
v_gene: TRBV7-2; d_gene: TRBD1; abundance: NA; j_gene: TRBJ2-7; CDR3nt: TGTGCCAGCAGCTTACGGACAGGGGGCTACGAGCAGTACTTC; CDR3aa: CASSLRTGGYEQYF
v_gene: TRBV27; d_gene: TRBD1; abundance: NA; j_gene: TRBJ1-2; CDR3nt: TGTGCCAGCAGTTTCTTGGGACAGGGGGCTGGAATGTATGGCTACACCTTC; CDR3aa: CASSFLGQGAGMYGYTF
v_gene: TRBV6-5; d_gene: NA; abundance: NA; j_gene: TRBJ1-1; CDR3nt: TGTGCCAGCAGTTATCACCCAGAGGCAAACACTGAAGCTTTCTTT; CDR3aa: CASSYHPEANTEAFF
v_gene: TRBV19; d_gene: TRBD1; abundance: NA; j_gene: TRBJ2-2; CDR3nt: TGTGCCAGTAGTACCCGGACAGGGCGGGGCACCGGGGAGCTGTTTTTT; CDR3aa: CASSTRTGRGTGELFF
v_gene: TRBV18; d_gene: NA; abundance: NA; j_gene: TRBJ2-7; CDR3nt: TGTGCCAGCTCACCCCAGGGAACCACCTACGAGCAGTACTTC; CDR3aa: CASSPQGTTYEQYF
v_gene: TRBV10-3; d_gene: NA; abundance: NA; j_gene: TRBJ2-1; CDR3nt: TGTGCCATCAGGGGGGTCCTGGGGAATGAGCAGTTCTTC; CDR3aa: CAIRGVLGNEQFF
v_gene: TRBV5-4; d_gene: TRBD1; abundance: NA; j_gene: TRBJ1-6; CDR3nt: TGTGCCAGCAGCTTGGGCGCAGGGGGTAATTCACCCCTCCACTTT; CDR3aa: CASSLGAGGNSPLHF
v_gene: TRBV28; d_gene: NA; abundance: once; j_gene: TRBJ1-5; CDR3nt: TGTGCCAGCAGTGACCTTAGCTTTAGCAATCAGCCCCAGCATTTT; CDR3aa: CASSDLSFSNQPQHF
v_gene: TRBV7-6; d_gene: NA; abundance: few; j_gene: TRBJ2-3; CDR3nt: TGTGCCAGCAGCACCCCTAGGGTGGGTTTGGGAGATACGCAGTATTTT; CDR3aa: CASSTPRVGLGDTQYF
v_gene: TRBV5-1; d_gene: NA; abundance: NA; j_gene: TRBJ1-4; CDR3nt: TGCGCCAGCAGCTTGCCCCTTCAAGGTGTGGCTAATGAAAAACTGTTTTTT; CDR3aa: CASSLPLQGVANEKLFF
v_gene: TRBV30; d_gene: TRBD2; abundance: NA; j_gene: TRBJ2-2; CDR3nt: TGTGCCTGGGATAGGACTAGCGGGGGTGGCGGGGAGCTGTTTTTT; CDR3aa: CAWDRTSGGGGELFF
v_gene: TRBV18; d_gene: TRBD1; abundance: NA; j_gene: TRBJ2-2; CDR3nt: TGTGCCAGCTCACCGTTCGACAGGGCCCCGGACACCGGGGAGCTGTTTTTT; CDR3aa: CASSPFDRAPDTGELFF
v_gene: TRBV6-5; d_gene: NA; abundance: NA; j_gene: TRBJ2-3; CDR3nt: TGTGCCAGCAGTTCACAGGGACTTGGTACAGATACGCAGTATTTT; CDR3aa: CASSSQGLGTDTQYF
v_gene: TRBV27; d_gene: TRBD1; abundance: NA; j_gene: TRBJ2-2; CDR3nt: TGTGCCAGCAGGCGCGGACAGGCCCTCACCGGGGAGCTGTTTTTT; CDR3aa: CASRRGQALTGELFF
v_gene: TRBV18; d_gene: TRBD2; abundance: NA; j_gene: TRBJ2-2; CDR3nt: TGTGCCAGCTCACCACTTTCACTAGCGGGGGACAACACCGGGGAGCTGTTTTTT; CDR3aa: CASSPLSLAGDNTGELFF
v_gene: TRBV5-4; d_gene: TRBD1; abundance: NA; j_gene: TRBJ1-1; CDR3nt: TGTGCCAGCAGCTTAGGGACAGGGCGGGTTTACACTGAAGCTTTCTTT; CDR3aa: CASSLGTGRVYTEAFF
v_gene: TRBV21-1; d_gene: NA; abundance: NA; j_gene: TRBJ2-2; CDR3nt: TGTGCCAGCAGCAAACTACCCCCTACCCAGACAGGGGGCCTTGTAAACACCGGGGAGCTGTTTTTT; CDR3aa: CASSKLPPTQTGGLVNTGELFF
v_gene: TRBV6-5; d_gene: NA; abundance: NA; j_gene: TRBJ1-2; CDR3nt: TGTGCCAGCAGTCGGACTTTTGGCTACACCTTC; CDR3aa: CASSRTFGYTF
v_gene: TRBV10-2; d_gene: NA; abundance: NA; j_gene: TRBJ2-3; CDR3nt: TGCGCCAGCAGTGAGATGGGCGGCACAGATACGCAGTATTTT; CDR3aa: CASSEMGGTDTQYF
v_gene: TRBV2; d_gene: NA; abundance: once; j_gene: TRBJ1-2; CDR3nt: TGTGCCAGCACGTTGGGGACCCCATCTAGCAGTGGCTACACCTTC; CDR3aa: CASTLGTPSSSGYTF
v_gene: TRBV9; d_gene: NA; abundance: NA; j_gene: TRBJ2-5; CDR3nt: TGTGCCAGCAGCGCCCCTCGTGAGACCCAGTACTTC; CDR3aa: CASSAPRETQYF
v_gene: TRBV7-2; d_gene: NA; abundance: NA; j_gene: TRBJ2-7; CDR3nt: TGTGCCAGCAGCTTAGCCTTTGGCTACGAGCAGTACTTC; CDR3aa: CASSLAFGYEQYF
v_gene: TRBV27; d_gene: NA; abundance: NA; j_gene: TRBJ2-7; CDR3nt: TGTGCCAGCAGTACGCGGACACTTAACGAGCAGTACTTC; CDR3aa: CASSTRTLNEQYF